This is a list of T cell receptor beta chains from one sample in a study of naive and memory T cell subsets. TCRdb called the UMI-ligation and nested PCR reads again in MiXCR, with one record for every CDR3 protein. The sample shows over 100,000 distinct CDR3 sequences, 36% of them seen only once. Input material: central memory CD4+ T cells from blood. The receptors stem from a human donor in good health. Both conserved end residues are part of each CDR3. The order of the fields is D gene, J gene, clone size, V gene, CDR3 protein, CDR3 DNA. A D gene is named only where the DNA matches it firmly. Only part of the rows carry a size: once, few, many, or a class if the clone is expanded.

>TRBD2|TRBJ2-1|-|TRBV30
CAWSRVSGAYNEQFF
TGTGCCTGGAGTCGTGTTAGCGGGGCCTACAATGAGCAGTTCTTC
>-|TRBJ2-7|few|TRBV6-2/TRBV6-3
CASSYGRAYEQYF
TGTGCCAGCAGTTACGGCAGGGCCTACGAGCAGTACTTC
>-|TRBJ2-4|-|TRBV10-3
CAISGEAKNIQYF
TGTGCCATCAGTGGGGAGGCCAAAAACATTCAGTACTTC
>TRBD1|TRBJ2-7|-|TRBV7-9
CASSLAQGAREQYF
TGTGCCAGCAGCTTAGCCCAGGGGGCTCGCGAGCAGTACTTC
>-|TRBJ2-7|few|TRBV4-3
CASSRGPNYEQYF
TGCGCCAGCAGCCGCGGACCTAACTACGAGCAGTACTTC
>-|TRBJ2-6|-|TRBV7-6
CASSLGVSSGANVLTF
TGTGCCAGCAGCTTAGGGGTGAGCTCTGGGGCCAACGTCCTGACTTTC
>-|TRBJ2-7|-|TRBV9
CASSVMGESHEQYF
TGTGCCAGCAGCGTAATGGGGGAAAGTCACGAGCAGTACTTC
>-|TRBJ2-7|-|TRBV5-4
CASSRPGYEQYF
TGTGCCAGCAGCAGACCAGGGTACGAGCAGTACTTC
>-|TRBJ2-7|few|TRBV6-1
CASSRPPSYEQYF
TGTGCCAGCAGCCGGCCTCCCTCCTACGAGCAGTACTTC
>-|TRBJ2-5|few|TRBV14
CASSFYETQYF
TGTGCCAGCAGCTTTTATGAGACCCAGTACTTC
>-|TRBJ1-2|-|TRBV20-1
CSAREARVRIYGYTF
TGCAGTGCTAGAGAGGCGCGGGTTCGCATCTATGGCTACACCTTC
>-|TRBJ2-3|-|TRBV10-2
CASSEGVQGRTQYF
TGCGCCAGCAGTGAGGGAGTACAGGGGAGGACGCAGTATTTT
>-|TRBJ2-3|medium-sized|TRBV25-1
CASSSAGTSTDTQYF
TGTGCCAGCAGTTCGGCGGGGACTAGCACAGATACGCAGTATTTT
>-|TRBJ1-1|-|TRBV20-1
CSAPDRRVATGEAFF
TGCAGTGCGCCAGACAGACGCGTCGCGACTGGTGAAGCTTTCTTT
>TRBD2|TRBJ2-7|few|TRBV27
CASSPTSGRGHEQYF
TGTGCCAGCAGTCCCACTAGCGGGAGGGGGCACGAGCAGTACTTC
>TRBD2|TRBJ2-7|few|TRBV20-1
CSANPGLAGEYEQYF
TGCAGTGCTAATCCGGGACTAGCGGGAGAATACGAGCAGTACTTC
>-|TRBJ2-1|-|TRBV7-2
CASSRSRDEQFF
TGTGCCAGCAGCCGATCGAGGGATGAGCAGTTCTTC
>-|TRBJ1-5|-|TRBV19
CASSIERYNQPQHF
TGTGCCAGTAGTATTGAGAGGTACAATCAGCCCCAGCATTTT
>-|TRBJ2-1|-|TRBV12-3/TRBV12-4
CASSLPNEQFF
TGTGCCAGCAGTTTACCTAATGAGCAGTTCTTC
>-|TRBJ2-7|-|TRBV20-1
CSQAPVGNEQYF
TGCAGTCAGGCCCCTGTGGGGAACGAGCAGTACTTC
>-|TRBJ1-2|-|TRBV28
CASKYRTDGGYTF
TGTGCCAGCAAATACCGGACAGATGGAGGCTACACCTTC
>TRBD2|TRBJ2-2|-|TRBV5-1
CASSFLAGNTGELFF
TGCGCCAGCAGCTTCCTAGCGGGGAACACCGGGGAGCTGTTTTTT
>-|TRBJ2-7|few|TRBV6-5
CASSSPRTTGSYEQYF
TGTGCCAGCAGTTCCCCCCGGACTACGGGATCCTACGAGCAGTACTTC
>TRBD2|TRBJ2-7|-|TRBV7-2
CASSRGGTSGRAYEQYF
TGTGCCAGCAGCCGGGGCGGGACTAGCGGGAGGGCCTACGAGCAGTACTTC
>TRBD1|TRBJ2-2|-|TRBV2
CASSVPAGGLRAGELFF
TGTGCCAGCAGTGTCCCCGCAGGGGGCCTTCGCGCCGGGGAGCTGTTTTTT
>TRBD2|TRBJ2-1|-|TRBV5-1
CASSTILAGVGNEQFF
TGCGCCAGCAGCACCATACTAGCGGGAGTGGGTAATGAGCAGTTCTTC